These T cell receptor beta chains were read from a single sample in a study of tissue T cells after allogeneic stem cell transplantation. Produced via immunoSEQ multiplex PCR; TCRdb's table is partial and in-frame only. The sample shows about 26,000 clones, less than 95% of them seen only once. Material: blood, obtained before transplantation. All receptors come from a male donor older than 55 who later had graft-versus-host disease after an allogeneic stem cell transplant. The CDR3 runs from the conserved cysteine through the conserved F or W.

J | V | CDR3
TRBJ1-1 | TRBV9 | CASSVGWGARTEAFF
TRBJ2-1 | TRBV6-1 | CASSESLAINNEQFF
TRBJ2-1 | TRBV27 | CASKCPTGAVCDEQFF
TRBJ2-5 | TRBV6-2/TRBV6-3 | CASSSTPETQYF
TRBJ2-7 | TRBV28 | CASSQDRATYEQYF
TRBJ1-2 | TRBV24-1 | CATSDFSDGYTF
TRBJ2-6 | TRBV4-2 | CASSPGLAALGRGANVLTF
TRBJ2-5 | TRBV3-1/TRBV3-2 | CASSQARGALETQYF
TRBJ2-2 | TRBV3-1/TRBV3-2 | CASSLRLAGSTGELFF
TRBJ2-3 | TRBV5-1 | CASSLETGSTDTQYF
TRBJ1-4 | TRBV7-2 | CASSFATGPTNEKLFF
TRBJ1-2 | TRBV24-1 | CATSDPKTGGNGYTF
TRBJ2-7 | TRBV28 | CASSSAGAEQYF
TRBJ1-1 | TRBV4-2 | CASSIHRGGNTEAFF
TRBJ1-1 | TRBV2 | CASTSQGGTEAFF
TRBJ2-4 | TRBV7-2 | CASSSQASGPSAKNIQYF
TRBJ2-1 | TRBV4-1 | CASSQAGGRDEQFF
TRBJ1-2 | TRBV4-3 | CASSQPGHLESGAF
TRBJ2-3 | TRBV20-1 | CSASERTDTQYF
TRBJ2-5 | TRBV7-9 | CASSPQLLTARQETQYF
TRBJ1-1 | TRBV5-4 | CASSLAGAGNTEAFF
TRBJ2-2 | TRBV7-6 | CASTQLTRVAGVTGELFF
TRBJ1-2 | TRBV6-6 | CASSQAGGFNYGYTF
TRBJ2-7 | TRBV6-2/TRBV6-3 | CASSSGRLSSYEQYF
TRBJ2-1 | TRBV5-1 | CASRSAGTGGNEQFF
TRBJ2-1 | TRBV6-5 | CALREPSYNEQFF
TRBJ2-7 | TRBV5-1 | CARARYLPERDSFYEQYF
TRBJ2-1 | TRBV10-2 | CASSESTRYNEQFF